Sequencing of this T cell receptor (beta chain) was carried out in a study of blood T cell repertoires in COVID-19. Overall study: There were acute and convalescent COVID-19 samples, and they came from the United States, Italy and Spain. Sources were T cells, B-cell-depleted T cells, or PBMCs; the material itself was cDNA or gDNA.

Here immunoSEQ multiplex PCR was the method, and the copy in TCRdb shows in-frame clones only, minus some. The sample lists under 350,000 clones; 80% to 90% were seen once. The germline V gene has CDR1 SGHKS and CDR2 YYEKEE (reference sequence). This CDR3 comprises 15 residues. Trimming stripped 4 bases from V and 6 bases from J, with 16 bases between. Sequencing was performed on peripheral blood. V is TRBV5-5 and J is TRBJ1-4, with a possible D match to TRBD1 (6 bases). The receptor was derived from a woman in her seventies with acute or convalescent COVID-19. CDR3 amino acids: CASSLIHRVDEKLFF. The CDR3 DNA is TGTGCCAGCAGCCTCATCCACAGGGTCGATGAAAAACTGTTTTTT.